The clone carrying this T cell receptor beta chain was picked up many times. The antigen is undetermined. The data were taken from a study of T-cell reconstitution after alpha-beta-depleted transplantation in children. Overall study findings and caveats: Roughly two months post-transplant, alpha-beta T cells reportedly originated from several hundred graft clones that had expanded. From newly produced T cells came most of the T-cell counts and diversity one year after transplant.

The V end lost 3 bases, the J end lost 5 bases, and 7 bases lay between the germline ends. The CDR3 loop spans 12 amino acids. The V gene's germline CDR1 is PRHDT and CDR2 FYEKMQ (reference sequence). A TCRbeta library incorporating unique molecular identifiers was prepared. Using its own MiXCR run on the PCR reads, TCRdb lists one record per CDR3 protein. The sample records about 980,000 distinct CDR3 sequences, roughly 31% being singletons. This sample comprised PBMCs, mostly from graft donor cells, obtained 360 days after TCRalphabeta/CD19-depleted stem cell transplant. V and J are TRBV13 and TRBJ2-5; no firm D call. This receptor was identified in a boy less than two years old who had a stem cell transplant for SCID, so the T cells may come from the graft donor. CDR3 protein: CASSFKRETQYF. As DNA, the CDR3 is TGTGCCAGCAGCTTCAAGAGGGAGACCCAGTACTTC.